The clone carrying this TCR beta chain appeared a single time. The antigen is undetermined. Sequencing was performed with immunoSEQ multiplex PCR; in TCRdb, only in-frame clones are kept and a portion is missing. The repertoire holds around 86,000 clones, with about 91% as singletons. Related graft donors supplied nonmyeloablative bone marrow transplants, and mixed chimerism was transient. This sample is drawn from a study of Tregs in tolerant kidney transplant recipients. The CDR3 covers 12 residues. Trimming shortened V by 1 base and J by 8 bases, and 8 bases separated the two germline ends. The germline V gene encodes CDR1 SEHNR and CDR2 FQNEAQ (reference sequence). Study-wide results and caveats: In tolerant patients, donor-specific Tregs outgrew total Tregs, suggesting antigen-driven expansion. Tregs expanded with activated donor B cells seemed most donor-specific. Changing PCR primers prevented nucleotide comparison between some patients' samples. No direct test of biological reproducibility was done here.

This chain joins TRBV7-9 and TRBJ1-2; D remains ambiguous. This sequence originates from a human patient who received a combined kidney and bone marrow transplant. These T cells may partly come from the graft donor. The sequencing here drew on CD4+ T cells from blood (PBMCs), taken 24 months after the transplant. The CDR3 loop is CASSLVREGYTF. CDR3 in DNA: TGTGCCAGCAGCTTAGTGAGGGAAGGCTACACCTTC. Full variable domain (rest looked up from reference TRBV7-9 and TRBJ1-2): DTGVSQNPRHKITKRGQNVTFRCDPISEHNRLYWYRQTLGQGPEFLTYFQNEAQLEKSRLLSDRFSAERPKGSFSTLEIQRTEQGDSAMYLCASSLVREGYTFGSGTRLTVV.